One sample yielded the 2 T cell receptor beta chains listed below, sequenced in a study of T cell repertoires in cytomegalovirus infection. One entry per CDR3 protein results from TCRdb running MiXCR on the reads. Of nearly 450,000 distinct CDR3 sequences in the sample, about 33% are singletons; the top ten hold approximately 14%. The sequencing sample was made of PBMCs. The receptor set was obtained from a human donor in good health (CMV status not recorded). Some clones in this sample may be carry-over from other donors' samples.

The chain is built from TRBV4-3 and TRBJ2-3; D remains unclear. This CDR3 contains 16 residues. Germline-derived CDR1 and CDR2 are LGHNA and YSLEER. Trimming took off 0 bases at V and 4 bases at J, with 14 bases between the two ends. The CDR3 sequence is CASSQDWARSSDTQYF. CDR3 sequence (DNA): TGCGCCAGCAGCCAAGACTGGGCGAGGAGTTCAGATACGCAGTATTTT.

The J gene is TRBJ2-3, the V gene TRBV6-5; the D is unclear. CDR1 and CDR2 from the germline V gene are MNHEY and SVGAGI. The CDR3 length is 13 residues. Trimming stripped 4 bases from V and 5 bases from J, with 10 bases between. DNA of the CDR3: TGTGCCAGCAGTTCAGTCCGTTTAGATACGCAGTATTTT. This encodes CASSSVRLDTQYF.